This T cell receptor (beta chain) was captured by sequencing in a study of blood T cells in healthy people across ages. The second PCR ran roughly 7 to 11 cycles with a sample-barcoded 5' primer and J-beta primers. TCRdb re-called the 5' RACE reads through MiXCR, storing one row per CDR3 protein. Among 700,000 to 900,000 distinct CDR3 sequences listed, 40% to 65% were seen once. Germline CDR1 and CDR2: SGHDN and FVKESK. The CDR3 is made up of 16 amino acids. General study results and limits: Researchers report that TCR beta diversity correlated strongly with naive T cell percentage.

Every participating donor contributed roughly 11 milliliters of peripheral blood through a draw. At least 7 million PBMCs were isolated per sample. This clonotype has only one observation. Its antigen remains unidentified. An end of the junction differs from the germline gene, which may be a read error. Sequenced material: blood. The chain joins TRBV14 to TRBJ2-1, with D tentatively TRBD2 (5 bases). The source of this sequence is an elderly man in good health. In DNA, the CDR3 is TGTGCCAGCAGCCCCCGACTAACGTTCTCCTACAATGAGCAGTTTTTC. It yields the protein CASSPRLTFSYNEQFF.